The 21 T cell receptor beta chains reported below all come from one sample, sequenced in a study of T cells in Graves' hyperthyroidism and ophthalmopathy. The TCR beta CDR3 regions underwent amplification using RNA transcripts as the source. A first-round RT-PCR of the TCR CDR3 used the HTBI primer set. TCRdb independently ran MiXCR on the multiplex PCR reads; one entry per CDR3 protein. This table has some 440,000 distinct CDR3 sequences, 15% to 18% appearing once. The sequencing input was blood. These receptors were taken from a woman aged 18-35 years with Graves' hyperthyroidism.

This rearrangement joins TRBV19 to TRBJ1-6; D uncertain. The germline CDR1 and CDR2 sequences are LNHDA and SQIVND (reference sequence). V lost 6 bases, J lost 9 bases, and 9 bases lay in between. The CDR3 extends over 12 amino acids. The CDR3 bases are TGTGCCAGTAGGGGCGGCGGTTCACCCCTCCACTTT. Its protein is CASRGGGSPLHF.

Many counts were recorded for this clonotype. V and J are TRBV11-3 and TRBJ2-1; TRBD2 agrees at 9 bases. The germline V gene encodes CDR1 SGHNT and CDR2 YENEEA. The trim removed 2 bases at V and 3 bases at J, leaving 2 bases unmatched. This CDR3 spans 15 amino acids. The CDR3 is CASSLRLAVYNEQFF. The DNA of the CDR3 is TGTGCCAGCAGCTTAAGACTAGCGGTCTACAATGAGCAGTTCTTC. The full variable domain, rest sourced from reference TRBV11-3 and TRBJ2-1, is EAGVVQSPRYKIIEKKQPVAFWCNPISGHNTLYWYLQNLGQGPELLIRYENEEAVDDSQLPKDRFSAERLKGVDSTLKIQPAELGDSAVYLCASSLRLAVYNEQFFGPGTRLTVL.

This clonotype was observed at least ten times. The chain employs TRBV18 and TRBJ2-5; 9 nucleotides line up with TRBD1. V was pared by 0 bases and J by 1 base, with 6 bases of the junction left unmatched. The CDR3 length is 17 residues. The germline V gene encodes CDR1 KGHSH and CDR2 LQKENI. The CDR3, as DNA: TGTGCCAGCTCACCACCGTTCAAGGGACAGGGCCAAGAGACCCAGTACTTC. Protein product: CASSPPFKGQGQETQYF.

This clonotype was recorded a few times. The chain is built from TRBV7-2 and TRBJ1-2; D remains unclear. The CDR3 has 11 amino acids. The V gene's germline CDR1 is SGHTA and CDR2 FQGNSA. Trimming removed 0 bases from V and 11 bases from J, with 7 bases in between. Here the CDR3 DNA reads TGTGCCAGCAGCTTAGCATCGGCGTACACCTTC. Protein: CASSLASAYTF.

Ten or more counts support this clonotype. The chain links TRBV6-1 to TRBJ1-4; 11 nucleotides align to TRBD1. CDR3 length: 19 amino acids. Germline V lookup: CDR1 MNHNS, CDR2 SASEGT. V shed 2 bases and J 0 bases; nucleotides not matched to a gene: 8. CDR3 nucleotides: TGTGCCAGCAGTGAATCTGGGACAGGGGGAATTTCAACTAATGAAAAACTGTTTTTT. Protein sequence: CASSESGTGGISTNEKLFF.

This clonotype was seen at least ten times. The chain couples TRBV18 to TRBJ1-1, with 7 bases identical to TRBD1. The CDR3 runs to 14 residues. Unmatched junction bases numbered 2, after V lost 0 bases and J lost 4 bases. Per germline, CDR1 KGHSH and CDR2 LQKENI. In nucleotides, the CDR3 is TGTGCCAGCTCACCACCGGACAGGCGCACTGAAGCTTTCTTT. Translating gives CASSPPDRRTEAFF.

This clonotype was observed a few times. The J gene is TRBJ2-1, the V gene TRBV4-1; D remains ambiguous. In germline, CDR1 is MGHRA, CDR2 YSYEKL. This CDR3 has 14 amino acids. Trimming cost V 1 base and J 5 bases, with 9 bases left between them. This CDR3 is CASSQVRTDNEQFF. For the CDR3, the DNA is TGCGCCAGCAGCCAAGTCCGTACAGACAATGAGCAGTTCTTC.

At least ten counts were recorded for this clonotype. The chain employs TRBV29-1 and TRBJ2-1; 7 positions match TRBD1. CDR3 length equals 14 residues. Germline trimming cut 7 bases from V and 4 bases from J; bases unmatched to any gene: 10. The germline V gene encodes CDR1 SQVTM and CDR2 ANQGSEA. CDR3 in amino acids: CSADLTGAYNEQFF. The CDR3 DNA is TGCAGCGCCGACCTTACAGGGGCTTACAATGAGCAGTTCTTC.

Only a few counts were recorded for this clonotype. This chain uses TRBV20-1 with TRBJ1-3, with D possibly TRBD1 on 5 matching bases. Germline assignment: CDR1 DFQATT and CDR2 SNEGSKA (reference sequence). V was clipped by 6 bases and J by 0 bases, with 12 bases between them. This CDR3 contains 14 residues. For the CDR3, the DNA is TGCAGTGCCCAGGACACTCTCTCTGGAAACACCATATATTTT. Residues: CSAQDTLSGNTIYF.

The V gene is TRBV30, the J gene TRBJ2-1, with 13 bases identical to TRBD2. This CDR3 is built from 15 residues. The V gene end was trimmed by 0 bases and the J gene end by 7 bases; junction bases not matched to a gene: 3. Germline V CDR1 and CDR2: GTSNPN, SVGIG (reference sequence). CDR3 in amino acids: CAWSVGLAGLNEQFF. The CDR3 DNA is TGTGCCTGGAGTGTGGGACTAGCGGGATTGAATGAGCAGTTCTTC.

This chain connects TRBV7-2 to TRBJ1-6, with no clear D. CDR1 and CDR2 (germline): SGHTA, FQGNSA. Trimming removed 2 bases from V and 0 bases from J, with 8 bases in between. The CDR3 loop spans 16 amino acids. As DNA, the CDR3 is TGTGCCAGCAGCTTATCACAGAGCTCCTATAATTCACCCCTCCACTTT. Protein product: CASSLSQSSYNSPLHF.

This clonotype appeared many times. The CDR3 bases are TGTGCCAGTTGGAAGGGTCGAGAGTACACTGAAGCTTTCTTT. This translates into CASWKGREYTEAFF. The V call is TRBV11-2, the J call TRBJ1-1; no reliable D call. CDR1 SGHAT and CDR2 FQNNGV come from the germline V gene. The CDR3 extends over 14 amino acids. The V gene lost 9 bases and the J gene lost 3 bases, with 17 bases spanning the gap. Together with reference TRBV11-2 and TRBJ1-1, the CDR3 gives the full variable domain: EAGVAQSPRYKIIEKRQSVAFWCNPISGHATLYWYQQILGQGPKLLIQFQNNGVVDDSQLPKDRFSAERLKGVDSTLKIQPAKLEDSAVYLCASWKGREYTEAFFGQGTRLTVV.

There are many counts of this clonotype. This chain uses TRBV6-1 with TRBJ1-4, with D tentatively TRBD1 (5 bases). The CDR3 spans 14 residues. Looked up from germline, CDR1 is MNHNS and CDR2 is SASEGT. V lost 4 bases and J 5 bases, leaving 11 bases between the germline ends. CDR3 nucleotide sequence: TGTGCCAGCAGTGCCCTCGGGGGAAATGAAAAACTGTTTTTT. It encodes CASSALGGNEKLFF.

This clonotype came up many times. This rearrangement joins TRBV6-1 to TRBJ1-5; D is undetermined. There are 13 residues in the CDR3. V lost 5 bases to trimming and J lost 5 bases, with 10 bases between them. Germline V lookup: CDR1 MNHNS, CDR2 SASEGT. The CDR3 is CASSTQRDQPQHF. The CDR3 region has the DNA TGTGCCAGCAGTACCCAAAGAGATCAGCCCCAGCATTTT.

This clonotype showed up many times. The chain links TRBV18 to TRBJ2-5; D is undetermined. The germline CDR1 and CDR2 sequences are KGHSH and LQKENI. This CDR3 contains 17 residues. V shed 3 bases and J shed 0 bases, with 17 bases lying between them. The CDR3 reads CASSPILIYGNQETQYF. CDR3 coding DNA: TGTGCCAGCTCACCTATCCTTATATACGGAAACCAAGAGACCCAGTACTTC.

This clonotype was counted at least ten times. The chain employs TRBV5-5 and TRBJ2-2; 9 nucleotides line up with TRBD1. Germline CDR1 SGHKS, CDR2 YYEKEE (reference sequence). The V gene end was trimmed by 6 bases and the J gene end by 3 bases; junction bases not matched to a gene: 12. This CDR3 comprises 17 residues. CDR3 protein: CASNPLRGQGHTGELFF. The CDR3 DNA reads TGTGCCAGCAACCCCCTCCGGGGACAGGGTCACACCGGGGAGCTGTTTTTT. Full variable domain (rest looked up from reference TRBV5-5 and TRBJ2-2): DAGVTQSPTHLIKTRGQQVTLRCSPISGHKSVSWYQQVLGQGPQFIFQYYEKEERGRGNFPDRFSARQFPNYSSELNVNALLLGDSALYLCASNPLRGQGHTGELFFGEGSRLTVL.

This clonotype was seen many times. J is TRBJ1-4 and V is TRBV20-1, with D tentatively TRBD1 (5 bases). From germline, CDR1 is DFQATT and CDR2 SNEGSKA (reference sequence). V shed 0 bases and J shed 7 bases, with 12 bases lying between them. CDR3 length: 14 residues. CDR3 DNA sequence: TGCAGTGCTAGAGATGGGGGGGAGGCTGAAAAACTGTTTTTT. This codes for CSARDGGEAEKLFF.

This clonotype was seen ten or more times. The V gene is TRBV20-1, the J gene TRBJ2-3; D assignment may be TRBD1 or TRBD2 (6 bases each). V was pared by 3 bases and J by 4 bases, with 8 bases between. Germline V CDR1 and CDR2: DFQATT, SNEGSKA (reference sequence). The CDR3 contains 12 residues. CDR3 sequence reads: CSASGGADTQYF. The CDR3 nucleotides read TGCAGTGCTAGCGGGGGCGCAGATACGCAGTATTTT.

This clonotype was seen many times. This chain uses TRBV18 with TRBJ2-5, with 10 positions matching TRBD2. Germline CDR1 is KGHSH and CDR2 is LQKENI. Trimming at V came to 6 bases and at J to 6 bases, leaving 13 bases not matched to a gene. The CDR3 contains 16 residues. CDR3 bases: TGTGCCAGCTCCCCGGAGAGCGGGAGGGCCTCAAAGACCCAGTACTTC. Protein: CASSPESGRASKTQYF.

This clonotype appeared many times. This chain connects TRBV3-1 to TRBJ1-4; TRBD1 agrees at 12 bases. CDR1 is LGHDT and CDR2 is YNNKEL in the germline V gene (reference sequence). The V gene end was trimmed by 4 bases and the J gene end by 7 bases; junction bases not matched to a gene: 13. This CDR3 region has 18 residues. CDR3 nucleotide sequence: TGTGCCAGCAGCCGGACTAGGGACAGGGGGCTTGAGATTGAAAAACTGTTTTTT. Protein product: CASSRTRDRGLEIEKLFF.

This clonotype has at least ten counts. The CDR3 coding sequence is TGCGCCAGCAGTGAGTCGGACCGAGAACAGTACTTC. Translated, it gives CASSESDREQYF. The gene calls are TRBV10-1 and TRBJ2-7; D is uncertain. V lost 0 bases and J lost 10, with 10 bases in between. Germline values: CDR1 WNHNN, CDR2 SYGVQD (reference sequence). The CDR3 consists of 12 residues.